These 16 T cell receptor beta chains originate from one sample sequenced in a study of blood T cells in healthy people across ages. Combining a sample-barcoded 5' primer with a J-beta primer mix, a second PCR ran for about 7 to 11 cycles. TCRdb itself ran the 5' RACE reads through MiXCR, one entry per CDR3 protein. The data contain 550,000 to 700,000 distinct CDR3 sequences, 27% of them seen just once; the ten biggest clones take up around 20%. Sequenced input: blood. The receptors come from a woman in her seventies in good health.

This clonotype has just a few counts. The chain uses TRBV5-1 and TRBJ2-5; perhaps D is TRBD1 or TRBD2 (6 bases each). Germline values: CDR1 SGHRS, CDR2 YFSETQ. Trimming left V 6 bases short and J 1 base short, with 13 bases between. The length of the CDR3 is 14 residues. The CDR3 DNA follows: TGCGCCAGCATTCAAGGAGGGGGCCAAGAGACCCAGTACTTC. This sequence encodes CASIQGGGQETQYF. Complete variable domain (other parts from reference TRBV5-1 and TRBJ2-5): KAGVTQTPRYLIKTRGQQVTLSCSPISGHRSVSWYQQTPGQGLQFLFEYFSETQRNKGNFPGRFSGRQFSNSRSEMNVSTLELGDSALYLCASIQGGGQETQYFGPGTRLLVL.

This chain joins TRBV7-2 and TRBJ1-2; D is unresolved. Germline loops: CDR1 SGHTA, CDR2 FQGNSA. Between the trimmed V and J ends, which lost 4 bases and 4 bases, there was a span of 13 bases. The CDR3 contains 14 residues. The CDR3 nucleotides read TGTGCCAGCAGCTCCCTGACCCAAGGCTATGGCTACACCTTC. Encoded protein: CASSSLTQGYGYTF.

This chain connects TRBV7-9 to TRBJ2-1; 11 bases are a match to TRBD2. J lost 7 bases, V lost 1 base, and 6 bases had no gene match. CDR1 is SEHNR and CDR2 is FQNEAQ in the germline V gene (reference sequence). This CDR3 comprises 16 residues. CDR3 sequence reads: CASSLGSGGAGNEQFF. The CDR3 nucleotides read TGTGCCAGCAGCTTAGGTAGCGGGGGGGCCGGTAATGAGCAGTTCTTC.

The rearrangement links TRBV20-1 to TRBJ2-5; TRBD2 agrees at 8 bases. CDR1 is DFQATT, CDR2 SNEGSKA, per germline (reference sequence). The CDR3 runs 16 residues. V gave up 0 bases and J gave up 2 bases; unmatched junction bases: 8. The CDR3 DNA sequence: TGCAGTGCTAGAGATCGGGGGGGGTCTGGGCAAGAGACCCAGTACTTC. This translates into CSARDRGGSGQETQYF.

The V gene is TRBV2, the J gene TRBJ1-1; a possible D gene is TRBD1 (5 bases). The CDR3 totals 16 residues. Germline assignment: CDR1 SNHLY and CDR2 FYNNEI. Trimming stripped 7 bases from V and 4 bases from J, with 22 bases between. CDR3 residues: CASTRLGPLAATEAFF. The CDR3 DNA is TGTGCCAGCACCAGACTGGGGCCCTTGGCTGCCACTGAAGCTTTCTTT.

J is TRBJ2-3 and V is TRBV6-6, with 7 bases identical to TRBD1. The CDR3 runs 16 residues. The V and J ends lost 2 bases and 2 bases, in that order; junction bases with no gene match: 7. Germline CDR1 MNHNY, CDR2 SVGAGI (reference sequence). CDR3 sequence reads: CASSYGDSLYTDTQYF. Here the CDR3 DNA reads TGTGCCAGCAGTTACGGGGACAGCCTTTACACAGATACGCAGTATTTT.

This clonotype has only a few counts. The chain recombines TRBV6-5 with TRBJ2-3, with D perhaps being TRBD1 or TRBD2 (5 bases each). The CDR3 is 13 residues long. Trimming stripped 6 bases from V and 3 bases from J, with 10 bases between. The germline gives CDR1 MNHEY, CDR2 SVGAGI. CDR3 sequence: CASRRDLTDTQYF. CDR3 DNA: TGTGCCAGCAGGAGGGACCTTACAGATACGCAGTATTTT.

This chain links TRBV29-1 with TRBJ2-2; D not resolved. CDR1 and CDR2 (germline): SQVTM, ANQGSEA. The CDR3 runs to 15 residues. The V end lost 8 bases, the J end lost 0 bases, and 16 bases lay between the germline ends. DNA of the CDR3: TGCAGCACCGGAAGCGTGGGGTCGAACACCGGGGAGCTGTTTTTT. Its protein is CSTGSVGSNTGELFF.

J is TRBJ2-5 and V is TRBV5-1; D perhaps matches TRBD2 (5 bases). The DNA end lines up better with TRBJ2-1; the J call may be wrong. The CDR3 is 14 residues long. CDR1 and CDR2 (germline): SGHRS, YFSETQ. CDR3 nucleotides: TGCGCCAGCAGCTTCGCTTCCCCGGGAAATGAGCAGTTCTTC. Encoded protein: CASSFASPGNEQFF.

V usage is TRBV7-9 and J usage is TRBJ1-4, with 7 bases lining up with TRBD1. The V and J ends lost 5 bases and 5 bases, in that order; junction bases with no gene match: 8. CDR3 size: 15 residues. The germline CDR1 and CDR2 sequences are SEHNR and FQNEAQ (reference sequence). In nucleotides, the CDR3 is TGTGCCAGCAGCCCCCAGGGGGGGGAGAATGAAAAACTGTTTTTT. Residues: CASSPQGGENEKLFF.

This clonotype was seen at least ten times. The J gene is TRBJ1-2, the V gene TRBV5-1; maybe TRBD1 (6 bases). V lost 4 bases and J 7 bases, leaving 11 bases between the germline ends. CDR1 and CDR2 (germline): SGHRS, YFSETQ. This CDR3 region has 12 residues. The CDR3 DNA reads TGCGCCAGCAGCCCGCAGGGGAGTGGCTACACCTTC. This sequence encodes CASSPQGSGYTF.

The chain uses TRBV6-2 or TRBV6-3 and TRBJ2-7; perhaps TRBD2 as D (7 bases). V was clipped by 8 bases and J by 5 bases, with 22 bases between them. Germline CDR1 reads MNHEY; CDR2 reads SVGEGT. The CDR3 extends over 15 amino acids. CDR3 region: CASHLGGRPIDEQYF. In DNA, the CDR3 is TGTGCCAGCCATCTCGGGGGGCGCCCGATCGACGAGCAGTACTTC.

This clonotype was seen at least ten times. This chain joins TRBV7-3 and TRBJ1-1; no firm D call. Germline CDR1 reads SGHTA; CDR2 reads FQGTGA. V dropped 4 bases and J dropped 4 bases, with 10 bases sitting between them. CDR3 length: 13 residues. The DNA of the CDR3 is TGTGCCAGCAGCTCGCGGGGTAGCACTGAAGCTTTCTTT. Translating it yields CASSSRGSTEAFF.

This rearrangement joins TRBV6-5 to TRBJ1-2; D ambiguous. The germline V gene has CDR1 MNHEY and CDR2 SVGAGI. The CDR3 totals 14 residues. V was pared by 3 bases and J by 3 bases, with 11 bases between. DNA of the CDR3: TGTGCCAGCAGTTATACTCCTGGGGACTATGGCTACACCTTC. Its translation: CASSYTPGDYGYTF.

This clonotype was seen only a few times. This chain connects TRBV11-2 to TRBJ2-1; tentatively, D is TRBD1 (6 bases). The V and J ends lost 4 bases and 7 bases respectively, with 20 bases between them. The germline gives CDR1 SGHAT, CDR2 FQNNGV. The CDR3 totals 16 residues. CDR3 sequence reads: CASSSILFQGNNEQFF. The DNA for the CDR3 is TGTGCCAGCAGCTCCATCCTTTTTCAGGGGAATAATGAGCAGTTCTTC.

This clonotype was observed at least ten times. J is TRBJ1-1 and V is TRBV5-1; TRBD1 matches at 7 bases. This CDR3 is built from 13 residues. The ends lost 2 bases at V and 4 bases at J; junction bases unmatched: 2. CDR1 and CDR2 from the germline V gene are SGHRS and YFSETQ. Written as DNA, the CDR3 is TGCGCCAGCAGCTTAGGGGGCACCACTGAAGCTTTCTTT. Translated: CASSLGGTTEAFF.